The 16 T cell receptor beta chains listed next were all sequenced from one sample in a study of neurological immune-mediated disorders. TCRdb re-analysed the 5' RACE reads in MiXCR, keeping a single row per CDR3 protein. Here the sample spans 55,000 to 70,000 distinct CDR3 sequences, about 4.2% being singletons. Sample: PBMCs. The receptors stem from a man aged 30 to 45 with multiple sclerosis.

This chain uses TRBV4-1 with TRBJ1-2; 12 bases are a match to TRBD1. With V trimmed by 6 bases and J by 3 bases, 8 bases remained unmatched. Germline V lookup: CDR1 MGHRA, CDR2 YSYEKL. The CDR3 sequence is 16 residues long. The CDR3 DNA sequence: TGCGCCAGCAGTCCGTCCGGGACAGGGGGCGACTATGGCTACACCTTC. It encodes CASSPSGTGGDYGYTF.

Many counts were recorded for this clonotype. The chain uses TRBV7-2 and TRBJ2-2; D is ambiguous. The CDR3 extends over 12 amino acids. The germline gives CDR1 SGHTA, CDR2 FQGNSA. The V gene lost 1 base and the J gene lost 7 bases, with 4 bases spanning the gap. The CDR3 DNA reads TGTGCCAGCAGCTTAGATATCGGGGAGCTGTTTTTT. It translates to CASSLDIGELFF.

This chain uses TRBV5-1 with TRBJ2-1, with no clear D. Germline values: CDR1 SGHRS, CDR2 YFSETQ. With 0 bases removed from V and 4 bases from J, the gap between germline ends came to 5 bases. The CDR3 length is 13 residues. The DNA for the CDR3 is TGCGCCAGCAGCTTGGGCATTTACAATGAGCAGTTCTTC. It translates to CASSLGIYNEQFF. Full variable domain (remainder filled in from reference TRBV5-1 and TRBJ2-1): KAGVTQTPRYLIKTRGQQVTLSCSPISGHRSVSWYQQTPGQGLQFLFEYFSETQRNKGNFPGRFSGRQFSNSRSEMNVSTLELGDSALYLCASSLGIYNEQFFGPGTRLTVL.

This clonotype occurred many times. This chain links TRBV7-9 with TRBJ1-3; 7 nucleotides line up with TRBD1. After removal of 5 bases from V and 1 base from J, the junction contained 5 bases not matched to a gene. The CDR3 has 15 amino acids. The V gene's germline CDR1 is SEHNR and CDR2 FQNEAQ (reference sequence). The chain's CDR3 is CASSTIQGSGNTIYF. DNA for the CDR3: TGTGCCAGCAGCACGATACAGGGGTCTGGAAACACCATATATTTT. Full variable domain (remainder filled in from reference TRBV7-9 and TRBJ1-3): DTGVSQNPRHKITKRGQNVTFRCDPISEHNRLYWYRQTLGQGPEFLTYFQNEAQLEKSRLLSDRFSAERPKGSFSTLEIQRTEQGDSAMYLCASSTIQGSGNTIYFGEGSWLTVV.

Details on this clonotype: This may arise from a read error, as a much more abundant clone is one base away. The rearrangement links TRBV10-3 to TRBJ2-7; D assignment may be TRBD1 or TRBD2 (6 bases each). The V and J ends lost 3 bases and 7 bases respectively, with 16 bases between them. The CDR3 has 14 residues. The germline V gene has CDR1 ENHRY and CDR2 SYGVKD. DNA of the CDR3: TGTGCCATCAGTGACCACGGAAAGGGGGGAGAGCAGTACTTC. Protein product: CAISDHGKGGEQYF.

This clonotype was seen at least ten times. V usage is TRBV7-8 and J usage is TRBJ2-5; unclear D gene. The germline CDR1 and CDR2 sequences are SGHVS and FQNEAQ. The CDR3 covers 13 residues. The V end lost 7 bases, the J end lost 4 bases, and 13 bases lay between the germline ends. CDR3 in DNA: TGTGCCAGCATTCCGCGATTATCAGAGACCCAGTACTTC. Translated, it gives CASIPRLSETQYF. The full variable domain, in which reference TRBV7-8 and TRBJ2-5 provide the parts outside the CDR3, is GAGVSQSPRYKVAKRGQDVALRCDPISGHVSLFWYQQALGQGPEFLTYFQNEAQLDKSGLPSDRFFAERPEGSVSTLKIQRTQQEDSAVYLCASIPRLSETQYFGPGTRLLVL.

This clonotype was recorded at least ten times. CDR3 nucleotides: TGCGCCAGCAGCTGGCCCGATGCGGGGGGGGCAGGAGATACGCAGTATTTT. It codes for CASSWPDAGGAGDTQYF. The chain has TRBV5-1 and TRBJ2-3, with 9 bases that match TRBD2. This CDR3 spans 17 amino acids. Germline assignment: CDR1 SGHRS and CDR2 YFSETQ. The ends lost 3 bases at V and 5 bases at J; junction bases unmatched: 13.

This clonotype was detected many times. V and J are TRBV6-1 and TRBJ2-5; D remains ambiguous. Trimming left V 4 bases short and J 2 bases short, with 14 bases between. The CDR3 runs to 15 residues. Germline values: CDR1 MNHNS, CDR2 SASEGT. CDR3 coding DNA: TGTGCCAGCAGTGCTCGATCACTACGACAAGAGACCCAGTACTTC. It codes for CASSARSLRQETQYF.

This clonotype was seen repeatedly, ten times or more. J is TRBJ1-4 and V is TRBV12-3 or TRBV12-4; 8 bases agree with TRBD1. The ends lost 4 bases at V and 8 bases at J; junction bases unmatched: 9. This CDR3 has 15 residues. This CDR3 is CASSYGQGGGEKLFF. The CDR3, as DNA: TGTGCCAGCAGTTATGGACAGGGAGGAGGCGAAAAACTGTTTTTT.

This clonotype was picked up many times. V gene TRBV12-5 combines with J gene TRBJ2-7, with 10 bases matching TRBD1. Germline trimming cut 4 bases from V and 6 bases from J; bases unmatched to any gene: 18. The CDR3 spans 18 residues. CDR1 and CDR2 (germline): LGHNT, FRNRAP. In DNA form, the CDR3 reads TGTGCTAGTGGTTCGAATGTCCCGGGACAGGGGCGTCTTGTCGAGCAGTACTTC. Translation: CASGSNVPGQGRLVEQYF.

This clonotype was seen many times. The V call is TRBV20-1, the J call TRBJ1-1, with 8 bases aligning to TRBD1. The germline CDR1 and CDR2 sequences are DFQATT and SNEGSKA (reference sequence). V shed 4 bases and J 0 bases; nucleotides not matched to a gene: 10. This CDR3 is 16 amino acids long. The CDR3 nucleotides are TGCAGTGCTACCTCATCCGGGACAGGTATGAACACTGAAGCTTTCTTT. Protein: CSATSSGTGMNTEAFF.

This clonotype has at least ten counts. The chain combines TRBV6-5 with TRBJ1-1, with no clear D. V was cut by 7 bases and J by 1 base, with 7 bases left in between. The germline CDR1 and CDR2 sequences are MNHEY and SVGAGI. The CDR3 sequence is 12 residues long. The CDR3 nucleotides read TGTGCCAGCACATCCGCGAACACTGAAGCTTTCTTT. Translation gives CASTSANTEAFF.

This clonotype was recorded many times. The rearrangement links TRBV12-3 or TRBV12-4 to TRBJ2-1, with 7 bases aligning to TRBD2. This CDR3 region has 12 residues. V trimming: 5 bases; J trimming: 15 bases; junction bases outside the gene matches: 10. The CDR3 reads CASSRDYLMLFF. The CDR3 bases are TGTGCCAGCAGTCGGGACTATCTAATGCTGTTCTTC.

The chain has TRBV12-3 or TRBV12-4 and TRBJ1-5, with D perhaps TRBD1 (6 bases). The germline V and J ends were trimmed by 4 bases and 5 bases, with 18 bases remaining between them. This CDR3 spans 16 amino acids. In DNA, the CDR3 is TGTGCCAGCAGTTCATCTGGACAGAGCGCTGATCAGCCCCAGCATTTT. Encoded protein: CASSSSGQSADQPQHF.

A note on this clonotype: The junction departs from germline at one end; a sequencing error may be responsible. The chain links TRBV5-1 to TRBJ1-6, with D unclear. CDR3 length equals 12 residues. Per germline, CDR1 SGHRS and CDR2 YFSETQ. The CDR3 here is CASSFTGSALNF. In nucleotides, the CDR3 is TGCGCCAGCAGCTTTACGGGATCAGCCCTCAACTTT.

This clonotype occurred many times. The rearrangement joins TRBV20-1 to TRBJ2-3; 8 nucleotides agree with TRBD2. This CDR3 has 20 amino acids. Germline values: CDR1 DFQATT, CDR2 SNEGSKA (reference sequence). V was pared by 6 bases and J by 4 bases, with 27 bases of the junction left unmatched. The CDR3 nucleotides are TGCAGTGCCCCCGCCACCCGACATATACTAGCGGACCCTAGGGCAGATACGCAGTATTTT. Residues: CSAPATRHILADPRADTQYF.